This TCR beta chain is drawn from a study of cytomegalovirus exposure and HLA in healthy donors. CDR3 length: 15 amino acids. V lost 4 bases to trimming and J lost 5 bases; unmatched junction nucleotides: 10. The germline gives CDR1 SGHRS, CDR2 YFSETQ. Likely unrecorded immune exposures existed in these nominally healthy donors. 13 Jbeta primers and 60 Vbeta primers were used for the PCR. Libraries were prepared by immunoSEQ multiplex PCR; TCRdb keeps only in-frame clonotypes and omits some of them. This table has under 150,000 clones, around 86% appearing once. This receptor was obtained from a man between 18 and 29 years old in good health and CMV-seronegative. The chain combines TRBV5-1 with TRBJ1-1; TRBD1 matches 8 bases. The sequenced material came from PBMCs. As DNA, the CDR3 is TGCGCCAGCAGCGGCGGACAGGGCAGAAGGACTGAAGCTTTCTTT. It is translated as CASSGGQGRRTEAFF.